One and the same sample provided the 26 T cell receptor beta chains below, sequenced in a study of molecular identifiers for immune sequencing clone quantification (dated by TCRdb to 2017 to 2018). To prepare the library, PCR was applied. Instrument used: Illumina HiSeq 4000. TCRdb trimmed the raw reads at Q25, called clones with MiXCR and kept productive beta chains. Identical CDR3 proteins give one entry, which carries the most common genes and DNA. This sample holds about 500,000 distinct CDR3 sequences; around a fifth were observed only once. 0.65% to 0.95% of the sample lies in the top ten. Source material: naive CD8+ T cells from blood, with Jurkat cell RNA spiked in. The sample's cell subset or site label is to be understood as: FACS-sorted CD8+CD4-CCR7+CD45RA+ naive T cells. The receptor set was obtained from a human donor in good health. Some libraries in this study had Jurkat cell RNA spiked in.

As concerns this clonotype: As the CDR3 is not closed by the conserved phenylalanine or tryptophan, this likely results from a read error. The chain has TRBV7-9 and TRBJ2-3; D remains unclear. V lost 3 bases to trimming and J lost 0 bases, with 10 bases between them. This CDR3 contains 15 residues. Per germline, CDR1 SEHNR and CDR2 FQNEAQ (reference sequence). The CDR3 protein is CASSLKSTSTDTQYL. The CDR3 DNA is TGTGCCAGCAGCTTGAAATCAACTAGCACAGATACGCAGTATCTT.

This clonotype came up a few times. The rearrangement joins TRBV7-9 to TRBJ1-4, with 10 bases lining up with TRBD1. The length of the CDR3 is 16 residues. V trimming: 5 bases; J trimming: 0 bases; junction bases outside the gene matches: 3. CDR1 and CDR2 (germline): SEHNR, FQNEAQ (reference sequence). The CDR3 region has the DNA TGTGCCAGCAGCCCAGGACAGGGGGCAACTAATGAAAAACTGTTTTTT. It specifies CASSPGQGATNEKLFF.

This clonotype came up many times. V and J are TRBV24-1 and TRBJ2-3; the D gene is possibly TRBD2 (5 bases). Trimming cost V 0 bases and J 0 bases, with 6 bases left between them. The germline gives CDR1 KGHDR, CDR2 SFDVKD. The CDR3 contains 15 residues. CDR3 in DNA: TGTGCCACCAGTGATTTGCCGGGAAGCACAGATACGCAGTATTTT. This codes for CATSDLPGSTDTQYF.

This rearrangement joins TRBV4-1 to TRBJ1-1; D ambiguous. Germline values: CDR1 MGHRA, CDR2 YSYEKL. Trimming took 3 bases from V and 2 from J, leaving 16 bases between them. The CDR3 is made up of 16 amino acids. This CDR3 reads CASSHGLGLPNTEAFF. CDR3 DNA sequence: TGCGCCAGCAGCCATGGCTTGGGCCTCCCTAACACTGAAGCTTTCTTT.

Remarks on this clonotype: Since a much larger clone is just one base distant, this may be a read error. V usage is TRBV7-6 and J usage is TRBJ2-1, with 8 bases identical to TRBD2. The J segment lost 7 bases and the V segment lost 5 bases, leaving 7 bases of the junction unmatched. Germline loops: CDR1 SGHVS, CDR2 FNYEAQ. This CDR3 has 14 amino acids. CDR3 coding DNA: TGTGCCAGCAGCCTCACGGGACTAGGGAATGAGCAGTTCTTC. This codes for CASSLTGLGNEQFF.

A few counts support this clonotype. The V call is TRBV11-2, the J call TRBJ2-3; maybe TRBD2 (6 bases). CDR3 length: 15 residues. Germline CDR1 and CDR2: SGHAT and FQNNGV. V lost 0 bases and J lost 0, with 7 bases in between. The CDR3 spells CASSLEGLSTDTQYF. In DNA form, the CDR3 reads TGTGCCAGCAGCTTAGAGGGACTTAGCACAGATACGCAGTATTTT. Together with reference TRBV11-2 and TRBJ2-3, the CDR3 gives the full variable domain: EAGVAQSPRYKIIEKRQSVAFWCNPISGHATLYWYQQILGQGPKLLIQFQNNGVVDDSQLPKDRFSAERLKGVDSTLKIQPAKLEDSAVYLCASSLEGLSTDTQYFGPGTRLTVL.

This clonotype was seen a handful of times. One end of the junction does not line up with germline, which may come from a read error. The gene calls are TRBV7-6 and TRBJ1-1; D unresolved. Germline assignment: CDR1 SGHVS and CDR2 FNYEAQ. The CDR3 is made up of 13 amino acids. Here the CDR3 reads CASSPGRNTEAVF. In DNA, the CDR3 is TGTGCCAGCAGCCCCGGACGTAACACTGAAGCTGTCTTT.

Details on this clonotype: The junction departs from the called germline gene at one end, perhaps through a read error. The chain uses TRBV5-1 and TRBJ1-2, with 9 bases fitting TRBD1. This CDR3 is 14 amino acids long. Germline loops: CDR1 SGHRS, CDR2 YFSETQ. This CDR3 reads CASSWGQGNCGYTF. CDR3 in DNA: TGCGCCAGCAGCTGGGGACAGGGAAACTGTGGCTACACCTTC.

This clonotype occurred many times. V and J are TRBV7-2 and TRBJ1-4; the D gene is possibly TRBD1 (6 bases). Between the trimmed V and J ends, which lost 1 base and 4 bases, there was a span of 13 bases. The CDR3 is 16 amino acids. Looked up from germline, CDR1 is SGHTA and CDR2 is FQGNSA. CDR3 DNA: TGTGCCAGCAGCTTAGATGGACAGACTAATAATGAAAAACTGTTTTTT. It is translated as CASSLDGQTNNEKLFF. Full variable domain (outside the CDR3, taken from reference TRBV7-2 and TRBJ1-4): GAGVSQSPSNKVTEKGKDVELRCDPISGHTALYWYRQSLGQGLEFLIYFQGNSAPDKSGLPSDRFSAERTGGSVSTLTIQRTQQEDSAVYLCASSLDGQTNNEKLFFGSGTQLSVL.

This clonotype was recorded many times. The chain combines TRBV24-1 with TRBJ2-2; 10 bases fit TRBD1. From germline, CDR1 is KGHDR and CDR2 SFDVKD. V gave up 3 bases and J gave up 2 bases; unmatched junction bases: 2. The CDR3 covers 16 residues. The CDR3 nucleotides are TGTGCCACCAGTGATGACAGGGGGCAAAACACCGGGGAGCTGTTTTTT. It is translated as CATSDDRGQNTGELFF.

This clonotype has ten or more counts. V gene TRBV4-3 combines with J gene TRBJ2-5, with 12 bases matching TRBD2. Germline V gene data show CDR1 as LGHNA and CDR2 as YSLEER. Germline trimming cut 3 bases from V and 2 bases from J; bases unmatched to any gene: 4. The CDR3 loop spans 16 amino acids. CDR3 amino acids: CASSQELAGGQETQYF. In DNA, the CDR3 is TGCGCCAGCAGCCAGGAACTAGCGGGGGGACAAGAGACCCAGTACTTC.

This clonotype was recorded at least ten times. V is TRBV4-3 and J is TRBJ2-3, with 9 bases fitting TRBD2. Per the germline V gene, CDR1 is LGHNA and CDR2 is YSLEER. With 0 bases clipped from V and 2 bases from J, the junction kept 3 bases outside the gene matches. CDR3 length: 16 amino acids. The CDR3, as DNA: TGCGCCAGCAGCCAAGATGCGGGAGGGCCCACAGATACGCAGTATTTT. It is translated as CASSQDAGGPTDTQYF.

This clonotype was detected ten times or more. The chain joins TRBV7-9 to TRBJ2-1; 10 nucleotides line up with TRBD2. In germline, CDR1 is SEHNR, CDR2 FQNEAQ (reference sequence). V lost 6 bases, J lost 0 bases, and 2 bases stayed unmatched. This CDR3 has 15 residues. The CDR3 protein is CASSPSGSSYNEQFF. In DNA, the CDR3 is TGTGCCAGCAGTCCTAGCGGGAGCTCCTACAATGAGCAGTTCTTC.

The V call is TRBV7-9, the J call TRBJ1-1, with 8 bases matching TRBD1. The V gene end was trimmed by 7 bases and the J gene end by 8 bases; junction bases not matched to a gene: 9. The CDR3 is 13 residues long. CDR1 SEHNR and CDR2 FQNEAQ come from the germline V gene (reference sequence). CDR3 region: CASMGQGATEAFF. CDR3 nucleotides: TGTGCCAGCATGGGGCAGGGGGCGACCGAAGCTTTCTTT.

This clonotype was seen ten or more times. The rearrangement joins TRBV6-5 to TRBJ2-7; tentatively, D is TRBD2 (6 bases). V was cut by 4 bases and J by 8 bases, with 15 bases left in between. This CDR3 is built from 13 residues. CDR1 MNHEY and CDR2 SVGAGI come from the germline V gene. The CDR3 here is CASSFPGAPKQYF. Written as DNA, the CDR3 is TGTGCCAGCAGTTTCCCGGGAGCCCCCAAGCAGTACTTC.

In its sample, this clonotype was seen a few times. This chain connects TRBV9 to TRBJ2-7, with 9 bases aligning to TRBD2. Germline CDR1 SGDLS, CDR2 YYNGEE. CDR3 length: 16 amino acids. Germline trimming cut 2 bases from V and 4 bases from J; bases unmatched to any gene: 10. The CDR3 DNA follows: TGTGCCAGCAGCGTTTCTGGCGGGGGGGCTATATACGAGCAGTACTTC. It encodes CASSVSGGGAIYEQYF. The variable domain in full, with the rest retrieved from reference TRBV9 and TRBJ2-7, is DSGVTQTPKHLITATGQRVTLRCSPRSGDLSVYWYQQSLDQGLQFLIQYYNGEERAKGNILERFSAQQFPDLHSELNLSSLELGDSALYFCASSVSGGGAIYEQYFGPGTRLTVT.

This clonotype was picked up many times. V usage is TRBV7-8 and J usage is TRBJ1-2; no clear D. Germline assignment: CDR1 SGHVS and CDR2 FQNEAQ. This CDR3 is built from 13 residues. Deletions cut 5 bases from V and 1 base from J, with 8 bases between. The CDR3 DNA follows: TGTGCCAGCAGCCAGGATTTTAACTATGGCTACACCTTC. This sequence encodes CASSQDFNYGYTF.

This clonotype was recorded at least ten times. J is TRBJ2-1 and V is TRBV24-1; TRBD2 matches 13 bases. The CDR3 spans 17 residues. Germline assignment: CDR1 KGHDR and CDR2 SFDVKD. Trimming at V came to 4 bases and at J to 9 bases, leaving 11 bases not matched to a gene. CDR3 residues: CATSDGTSGIVSTEQFF. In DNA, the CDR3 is TGTGCCACCAGTGACGGGACTAGCGGGATTGTGTCCACTGAGCAGTTCTTC.

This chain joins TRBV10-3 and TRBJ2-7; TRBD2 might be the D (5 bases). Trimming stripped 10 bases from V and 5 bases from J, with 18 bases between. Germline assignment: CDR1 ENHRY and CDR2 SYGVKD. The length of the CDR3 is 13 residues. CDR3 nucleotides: TGTGCCACCGCGATGAGCGAGAGGGACGAGCAGTACTTC. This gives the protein CATAMSERDEQYF.

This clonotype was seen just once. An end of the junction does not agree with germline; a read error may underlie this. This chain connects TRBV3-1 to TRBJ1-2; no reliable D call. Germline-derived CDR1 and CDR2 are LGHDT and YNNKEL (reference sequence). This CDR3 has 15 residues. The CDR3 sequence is CAGSQVSELNYGYTF. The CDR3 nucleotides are TGTGCCGGCAGCCAAGTCTCGGAGTTAAACTATGGCTACACCTTC.

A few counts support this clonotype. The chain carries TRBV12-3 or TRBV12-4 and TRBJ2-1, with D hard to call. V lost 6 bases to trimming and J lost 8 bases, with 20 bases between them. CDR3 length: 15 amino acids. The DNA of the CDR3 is TGTGCCAGCAGCGAAGGGCCCTACCCGGGCTATGAGCAGTTCTTC. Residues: CASSEGPYPGYEQFF.

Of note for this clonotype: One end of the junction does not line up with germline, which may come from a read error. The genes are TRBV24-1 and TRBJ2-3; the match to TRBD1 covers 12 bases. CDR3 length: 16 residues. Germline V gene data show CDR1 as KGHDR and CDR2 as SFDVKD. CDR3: CATSDPGQGASDTRYF. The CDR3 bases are TGTGCCACCAGTGACCCGGGACAGGGGGCATCGGATACGCGGTATTTT.

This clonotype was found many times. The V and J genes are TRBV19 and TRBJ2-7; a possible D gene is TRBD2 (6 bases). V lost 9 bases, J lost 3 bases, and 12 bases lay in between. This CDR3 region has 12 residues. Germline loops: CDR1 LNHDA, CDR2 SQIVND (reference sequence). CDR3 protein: CASSPGDYEQYF. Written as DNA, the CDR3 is TGTGCCAGCAGTCCGGGGGACTACGAGCAGTACTTC.

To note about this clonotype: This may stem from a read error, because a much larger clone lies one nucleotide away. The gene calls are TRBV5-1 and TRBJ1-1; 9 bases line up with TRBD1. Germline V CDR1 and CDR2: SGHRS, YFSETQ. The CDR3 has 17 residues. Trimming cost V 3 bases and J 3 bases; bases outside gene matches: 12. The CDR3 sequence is CASSSGTGRIGYTEAFF. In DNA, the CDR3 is TGCGCCAGCAGCTCGGGGACAGGGAGGATTGGGTACACTGAAGCTTTCTTT.

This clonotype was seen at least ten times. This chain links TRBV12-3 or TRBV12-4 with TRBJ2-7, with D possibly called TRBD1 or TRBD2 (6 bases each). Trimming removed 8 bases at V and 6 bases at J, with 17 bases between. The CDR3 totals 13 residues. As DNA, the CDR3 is TGTGCCAGCGGAAGGGGGGCGCCATCCGAGCAGTACTTC. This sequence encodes CASGRGAPSEQYF.

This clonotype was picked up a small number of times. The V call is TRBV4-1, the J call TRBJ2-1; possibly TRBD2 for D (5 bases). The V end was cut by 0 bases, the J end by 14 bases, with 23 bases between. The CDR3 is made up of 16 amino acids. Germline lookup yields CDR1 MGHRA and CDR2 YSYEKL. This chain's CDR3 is CASSQDPPKSTAGEFF. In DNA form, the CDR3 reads TGCGCCAGCAGCCAAGACCCCCCGAAATCGACGGCGGGTGAGTTCTTC.